This TCR beta chain was observed in a study of CD8 T cells in Susac syndrome. J was trimmed by 0 bases and V by 1 base; bases with no gene match: 4. CDR1 and CDR2 from the germline V gene are LGHDT and YNNKEL (reference sequence). There are 16 residues in the CDR3. In this sample, this clonotype turned up once. The study sequenced TCR beta in blood CD8+ and CD4+ T cells. The TEMRA cells underwent FACS enrichment, while the CD8+ and CD4+ T cells underwent negative isolation. With random hexamers, about 0.5 to 1 ug RNA was reverse transcribed. The method of amplification for TCR beta CDR3 was immunoSEQ multiplex PCR, covering 54 Vbeta and 13 Jbeta. MiXCR, run by TCRdb on the immunoSEQ multiplex PCR reads, gives a single entry per CDR3 protein. The sample records under 80,000 distinct CDR3 sequences, about 95% being singletons.

This TCR came from a human donor with multiple sclerosis. This chain links TRBV3-1 with TRBJ2-3; 7 positions match TRBD2. Sequencing used CD8+ T cells from PBMCs. In DNA form, the CDR3 reads TGTGCCAGCAGCCAAGGAACTAGCGACAGCACAGATACGCAGTATTTT. Residues: CASSQGTSDSTDTQYF.